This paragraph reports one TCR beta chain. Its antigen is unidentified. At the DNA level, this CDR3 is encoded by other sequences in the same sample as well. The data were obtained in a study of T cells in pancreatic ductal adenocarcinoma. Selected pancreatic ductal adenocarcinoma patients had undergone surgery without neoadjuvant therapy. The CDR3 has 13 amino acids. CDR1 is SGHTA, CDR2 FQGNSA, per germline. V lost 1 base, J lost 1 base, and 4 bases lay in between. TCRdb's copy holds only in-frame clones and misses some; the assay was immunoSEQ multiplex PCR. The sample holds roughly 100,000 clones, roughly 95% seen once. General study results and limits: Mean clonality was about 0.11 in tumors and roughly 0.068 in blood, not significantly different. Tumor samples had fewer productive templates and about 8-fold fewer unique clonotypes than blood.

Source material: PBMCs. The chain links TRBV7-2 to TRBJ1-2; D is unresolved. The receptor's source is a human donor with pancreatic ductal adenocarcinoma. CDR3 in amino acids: CASSLDSNYGYTF. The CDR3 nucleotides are TGTGCCAGCAGCTTAGATAGTAACTATGGCTACACCTTC.